The rows below give T cell receptor beta chains drawn from one sample of a study of radiotherapy plus CTLA-4 blockade in lung cancer. Clones were read by immunoSEQ multiplex PCR, and TCRdb kept only the in-frame ones, dropping some. The sample includes tens of thousands of clones, about 76% of them seen just once. The starting material was peripheral blood, obtained from a patient treated with radiotherapy plus ipilimumab. All receptors derive from a human donor with non-small cell lung cancer whose response to radiotherapy plus ipilimumab could not be evaluated. Each CDR3 is given with its conserved first and last residue. D genes are given only for firm matches. The size of a clone is reported for some rows only, either as once, few or many, or as a class for expanded clones.

size	V	J	D	DNA	CDR3
few	TRBV6-6	TRBJ1-1	.	TGTGCCAGCAGTTACCGTGACACTGAAGCTTTCTTT	CASSYRDTEAFF
.	TRBV5-1	TRBJ1-1	TRBD1	TGCGCCAGCAATACGGGACAGACTAACACTGAAGCTTTCTTT	CASNTGQTNTEAFF
.	TRBV25-1	TRBJ2-5	.	TGTGCCAGCAGTGCTTCCGCGCAGACCCAGTACTTC	CASSASAQTQYF
.	TRBV9	TRBJ1-1	.	TGTGCCAGCAGCGCCTACAGGGAAGGGGGCACTGAAGCTTTCTTT	CASSAYREGGTEAFF
.	TRBV19	TRBJ2-7	TRBD2	TGTGCCAGTAGGGAGGGAGCGGGGAGCTCCTACGAGCAGTACTTC	CASREGAGSSYEQYF
.	TRBV2	TRBJ2-7	.	TGTGCCAGCAGGCGGCAGGGATGGTACGAGCAGTACTTC	CASRRQGWYEQYF
.	TRBV5-1	TRBJ2-1	.	TGCGCCAGCAGCTTGGATGGAGATAGCTCCTACAATGAGCAGTTCTTC	CASSLDGDSSYNEQFF
once	TRBV4-1	TRBJ2-5	TRBD1	TGCGCCAGCAGCCAAGCCCCGGGACAGGGCTTTGACCAGTACTTC	CASSQAPGQGFDQYF
.	TRBV6-1	TRBJ1-2	.	TGTGCCAGCAGTGAAGCTACGGACTACTATGGCTACACCTTC	CASSEATDYYGYTF
.	TRBV7-2	TRBJ2-5	TRBD2	TGTGCCAGCAGCTTAGGACTAGCGGGGGGCCAAGAGACCCAGTACTTC	CASSLGLAGGQETQYF
.	TRBV5-1	TRBJ1-2	.	TGCGCCAGCAGCGCGACAGCGAACTATGGCTACACCTTC	CASSATANYGYTF
.	TRBV5-6	TRBJ1-1	.	TGTGCCAGCAGCTGGGGGGGTGGGACTGAAGCTTTCTTT	CASSWGGGTEAFF
.	TRBV19	TRBJ2-1	.	TGTGCCAGTAGTAACCCATTTGTGACAGGTAGCTCCTACAATGAGCAGTTCTTC	CASSNPFVTGSSYNEQFF
.	TRBV5-1	TRBJ1-2	TRBD1	TGCGCCAGCAGCCGGTGGGCCAGGGGGAACTATGGCTACACCTTC	CASSRWARGNYGYTF
once	TRBV30	TRBJ1-2	.	TGTGCCTGGAGGGGGAGTAGGGGGTTCTATGCGAGCTACACCTTC	CAWRGSRGFYASYTF
.	TRBV19	TRBJ1-5	TRBD1	TGTGCCAGTACCGAGGGGGCGGCACGGGGTCAGCCCCAGCATTTT	CASTEGAARGQPQHF
.	TRBV5-4	TRBJ2-5	TRBD2	TGTGCCAGCAGCTCCAGGGAGTCGGGGGGGGAGACCCAGTACTTC	CASSSRESGGETQYF
few	TRBV5-1	TRBJ2-5	TRBD1	TGCGCCAGCAGCCAACAGGGGGCGGGGGATTGGGAGACCCAGTACTTC	CASSQQGAGDWETQYF
medium-sized	TRBV19	TRBJ2-4	.	TGTGCCAGTCCGGACCCTGGACAGCTCCCTGCCCAGTACTTC	CASPDPGQLPAQYF
.	TRBV29-1	TRBJ1-1	TRBD1	TGCAGCTCGGGACAGGGAGACACTGAAGCTTTCTTT	CSSGQGDTEAFF
.	TRBV19	TRBJ1-5	.	TGTGCCAGTAGATCCCAGGGGCCCCAGCATTTT	CASRSQGPQHF
.	TRBV5-1	TRBJ2-7	TRBD1	TGCGCCAGCAGCTTGGGGACAGGGGCCGAGCAGTACTTC	CASSLGTGAEQYF
.	TRBV5-1	TRBJ2-2	.	TGCGCCAGCAGCTGGGGAGGACAGGTGGGAACCGGGGAGCTGTTTTTT	CASSWGGQVGTGELFF
.	TRBV9	TRBJ2-5	TRBD2	TGTGCCAGCAGCGTAGGGGTTCGGAGCGGGAGGGTTCAGGAGACCCAGTACTTC	CASSVGVRSGRVQETQYF
few	TRBV7-9	TRBJ2-3	TRBD1	TGTGCCAGCAGCCCGGGAGTCGGGACAGGGTCAGATACGCAGTATTTT	CASSPGVGTGSDTQYF
.	TRBV4-3	TRBJ2-1	TRBD2	TGCGCCAGCAGCCAAGATCTAGCGGGGTTCCCCTACAATGAGCAGTTCTTC	CASSQDLAGFPYNEQFF
.	TRBV4-3	TRBJ2-1	TRBD2	TGCGCCAGCAGCCACCGGACTAGCGGGGGCCCGTACAATGAGCAGTTCTTC	CASSHRTSGGPYNEQFF
.	TRBV6-5	TRBJ2-4	TRBD1	TGTGCCAGCAGTAAGGACAGGGAAAGGGTTCAGTACTTC	CASSKDRERVQYF
.	TRBV7-4	TRBJ1-3	TRBD1	TGTGCCAGCAGCCGAACAGGGGAGGCTGGAAACACCATATATTTT	CASSRTGEAGNTIYF
few	TRBV9	TRBJ2-2	TRBD2	TGTGCCAGCAGCGTAGCGCAGACTAGCGGAGCGTGGGGGGAGCTGTTTTTT	CASSVAQTSGAWGELFF
.	TRBV7-8	TRBJ2-7	TRBD2	TGTGCCAGCAGCCTTTCGGTAGCGGGAGGGTCCTACGAGCAGTACTTC	CASSLSVAGGSYEQYF
once	TRBV28	TRBJ2-4	TRBD2	TGTGCCAGCAGTAGGGCGGGGGGGCCCAAAAACATTCAGTACTTC	CASSRAGGPKNIQYF
once	TRBV2	TRBJ2-2	.	TGTGCCAGCAGCGTCGGGGGCACCGGGGAGCTGTTTTTT	CASSVGGTGELFF
.	TRBV7-2	TRBJ2-7	.	TGTGCCAGCAGCTTATCAGCAGCCAGCGGAAACGAGCAGTACTTC	CASSLSAASGNEQYF
once	TRBV9	TRBJ2-7	.	TGTGCCAGCAGCGTGGGAGGCGAGCAGTACTTC	CASSVGGEQYF
.	TRBV7-9	TRBJ1-2	.	TGTGCCAGCAGCGTGGGGGCCCTCAACGCAGATGGCTACACCTTC	CASSVGALNADGYTF
.	TRBV11-3	TRBJ2-1	.	TGTGCCAGCAGCTTAGACCTCTACAATGAGCAGTTCTTC	CASSLDLYNEQFF
.	TRBV18	TRBJ2-7	.	TGTGCCAGCTCACCACGGGCTGGGAGCTCCTACGAGCAGTACTTC	CASSPRAGSSYEQYF
.	TRBV7-3	TRBJ2-2	.	TGTGCCAGCAGCCCTTCGTTTAGCGGGGAGCTGTTTTTT	CASSPSFSGELFF
.	TRBV19	TRBJ1-5	.	TGTGCCAGTAGTATCGAGAACTATAGCAATCAGCCCCAGCATTTT	CASSIENYSNQPQHF
once	TRBV29-1	TRBJ1-1	.	TGCAGCGTGGAGATGAACACTGAAGCTTTCTTT	CSVEMNTEAFF
.	TRBV18	TRBJ1-4	TRBD1	TGTGCCAGCTCACAGGGGGCGGCTAATGAAAAACTGTTTTTT	CASSQGAANEKLFF